One and the same sample provided the 8 T cell receptor beta chains below, sequenced in a study of cytomegalovirus exposure and HLA in healthy donors. 60 Vbeta and 13 Jbeta primers were used in PCR. The table came from immunoSEQ multiplex PCR; TCRdb's copy has only in-frame clones and leaves some out. The top ten clones hold less than 3.5% of a sample with under 200,000 clones, about 70% of them seen once. Sequenced sample: PBMCs. The receptors stem from a woman aged 35 to 49 in good health and CMV-seropositive.

For the CDR3, the DNA is TGTGCCAGCAGTTTAAGGGGGGGGCTGAATACGCAGTATTTT. Residues: CASSLRGGLNTQYF. This chain joins TRBV28 and TRBJ2-3; weak D call: TRBD2 (7 bases). Germline V gene data show CDR1 as MDHEN and CDR2 as SYDVKM. Trimming left V 2 bases short and J 7 bases short, with 13 bases between. The CDR3 is made up of 14 amino acids.

This clone was seen a few times. The chain uses TRBV14 and TRBJ2-1; 11 bases fit TRBD2. CDR3 length: 16 amino acids. The V gene's germline CDR1 is SGHDN and CDR2 FVKESK. The ends lost 2 bases at V and 10 bases at J; junction bases unmatched: 10. This CDR3 reads CASSQLAGGPGEEQFF. The CDR3 DNA is TGTGCCAGCAGCCAATTAGCGGGAGGGCCGGGGGAGGAGCAGTTCTTC.

The genes are TRBV15 and TRBJ2-1, with TRBD2 identical over 9 bases. The J segment lost 0 bases and the V segment lost 3 bases, leaving 18 bases of the junction unmatched. The CDR3 contains 21 residues. Germline lookup yields CDR1 LNHNV and CDR2 YYDKDF (reference sequence). CDR3 nucleotide sequence: TGTGCCACCAGCAGTCCCCCCGGCGGGCTAGCGGGAATAAGCTCCTACAATGAGCAGTTCTTC. Translating gives CATSSPPGGLAGISSYNEQFF.

The table lists this clone with a few counts. The J gene is TRBJ1-1, the V gene TRBV4-2; 11 bases are a match to TRBD1. This CDR3 region has 14 residues. From germline, CDR1 is LGHNA and CDR2 YNFKEQ. V shed 1 base and J 6 bases; nucleotides not matched to a gene: 1. For the CDR3, the DNA is TGTGCCAGCAGCCAAGGGGGACAGGGGGCTGAAGCTTTCTTT. Residues: CASSQGGQGAEAFF.

The chain carries TRBV9 and TRBJ2-3; D is possibly TRBD2 (5 bases). The CDR3 consists of 15 residues. Germline CDR1 SGDLS, CDR2 YYNGEE. V gave up 0 bases and J gave up 2 bases, with 10 bases separating them. CDR3 sequence: CASSVVGEYTDTQYF. For the CDR3, the DNA is TGTGCCAGCAGCGTAGTCGGGGAGTACACAGATACGCAGTATTTT. Variable domain in full (rest from reference TRBV9 and TRBJ2-3): DSGVTQTPKHLITATGQRVTLRCSPRSGDLSVYWYQQSLDQGLQFLIQYYNGEERAKGNILERFSAQQFPDLHSELNLSSLELGDSALYFCASSVVGEYTDTQYFGPGTRLTVL.

This sequence joins TRBV6-5 and TRBJ1-2; 8 bases are shared with TRBD1. J lost 6 bases, V lost 0 bases, and 6 bases had no gene match. Germline loops: CDR1 MNHEY, CDR2 SVGAGI. The CDR3 totals 15 residues. The CDR3 here is CASSYSTSGGDGYTF. For the CDR3, the DNA is TGTGCCAGCAGTTACTCGACCTCAGGGGGCGATGGCTACACCTTC.

On this clone itself: Other nucleotide sequences from this sample produce the same CDR3. This chain joins TRBV5-4 and TRBJ2-7; TRBD2 might be the D (7 bases). This CDR3 contains 14 residues. The V end lost 3 bases, the J end lost 2 bases, and 12 bases lay between the germline ends. The germline V gene has CDR1 SGHNT and CDR2 YYREEE (reference sequence). In DNA form, the CDR3 reads TGTGCCAGCAGCTCCTGGGGGGGGCCCTACGAGCAGTACTTC. Translation gives CASSSWGGPYEQYF.

The V and J genes are TRBV9 and TRBJ1-3; perhaps TRBD1 as D (5 bases). CDR3 length: 15 residues. V was shortened by 0 bases and J by 3 bases, with 10 bases between the two germline ends. CDR1 is SGDLS and CDR2 is YYNGEE in the germline V gene. CDR3 DNA sequence: TGTGCCAGCAGCGTAGATGGGGCCCTTGGAAACACCATATATTTT. Translation: CASSVDGALGNTIYF.